This record concerns one T cell receptor beta chain sequence. The antigen is not known. The ends lost 0 bases at V and 4 bases at J; junction bases unmatched: 3. CDR1 and CDR2 (germline): SGHRS, YFSETQ. The CDR3 loop spans 14 amino acids. This sample is drawn from a study of cytomegalovirus exposure and HLA in healthy donors. 60 Vbeta and 13 Jbeta primers were used in PCR. The protocol was immunoSEQ multiplex PCR, while the TCRdb copy is restricted to in-frame clones and leaves out a portion. The sample shows around 140,000 clones, around 73% of them seen only once. Study observations and caveats: Reports state that TCR beta sequences accurately predicted most subjects' HLA-A and HLA-B alleles. CMV serostatus was the sole immune exposure data available.

Sequenced sample: PBMCs. V and J are TRBV5-1 and TRBJ1-2; TRBD1 matches 7 bases. The origin of this receptor is a female donor in good health and CMV-seronegative. The CDR3 spells CASSLEQGSYGYTF. The CDR3, as DNA: TGCGCCAGCAGCTTGGAACAGGGGAGCTATGGCTACACCTTC.